This TCR beta chain is from a study of shared clonotypes between healthy human individuals. The CDR3 is made up of 17 amino acids. The ends lost 4 bases at V and 6 bases at J; junction bases unmatched: 12. From germline, CDR1 is SGHNT and CDR2 YYREEE (reference sequence). Data came from immunoSEQ multiplex PCR; TCRdb stores just in-frame clones and leaves some out. The sample lists about 640,000 clones, approximately 75% occurring once. The receptor was derived from a woman aged 25 to 45 in good health. The V and J genes are TRBV5-4 and TRBJ2-4, with 11 bases aligning to TRBD2. Sequences were obtained from memory CD4+ T cells sorted from blood. As to subset: CD45RA-negative fraction. The CDR3 reads CASSPTIAGGPGNIQYF. The CDR3 coding sequence is TGTGCCAGCAGCCCCACCATAGCGGGAGGGCCGGGAAACATTCAGTACTTC.